Sequencing of this T cell receptor beta chain was carried out in a study of blood T cell repertoires in COVID-19. Study-wide context: Italy, Spain and the United States were the sources of the convalescent and acute COVID-19 samples.

Sequencing was performed with immunoSEQ multiplex PCR; in TCRdb, only in-frame clones are kept and a portion is missing. The top ten clones hold around 0.91% of a sample with over 300,000 clones, 88% of them seen once. Germline values: CDR1 GTSNPN, CDR2 SVGIG (reference sequence). The CDR3 spans 13 residues. Trimming took off 4 bases at V and 8 bases at J, with 12 bases between the two ends. The receptor comes from a woman aged 25 to 39 with acute COVID-19. The chain is built from TRBV30 and TRBJ1-6, with TRBD1 as a possible D gene (5 bases). The sequenced material came from PBMCs or T cells enriched from blood (not recorded which). DNA of the CDR3: TGTGCCTGGACACTTCAGGGTTATTCACCCCTCCACTTT. Translated: CAWTLQGYSPLHF.